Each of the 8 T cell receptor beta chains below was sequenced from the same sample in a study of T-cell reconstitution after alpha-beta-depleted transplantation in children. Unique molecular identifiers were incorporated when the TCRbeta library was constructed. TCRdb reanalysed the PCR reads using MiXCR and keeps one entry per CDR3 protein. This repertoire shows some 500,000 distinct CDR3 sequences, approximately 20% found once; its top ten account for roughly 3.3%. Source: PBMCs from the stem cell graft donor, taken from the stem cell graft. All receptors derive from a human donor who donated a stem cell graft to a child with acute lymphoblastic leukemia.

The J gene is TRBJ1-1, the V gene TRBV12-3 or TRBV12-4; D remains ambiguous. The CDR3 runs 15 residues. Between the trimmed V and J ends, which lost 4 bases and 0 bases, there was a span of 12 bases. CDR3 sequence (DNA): TGTGCCAGCAGTTCCAGGTACGGGTTGAACACTGAAGCTTTCTTT. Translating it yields CASSSRYGLNTEAFF.

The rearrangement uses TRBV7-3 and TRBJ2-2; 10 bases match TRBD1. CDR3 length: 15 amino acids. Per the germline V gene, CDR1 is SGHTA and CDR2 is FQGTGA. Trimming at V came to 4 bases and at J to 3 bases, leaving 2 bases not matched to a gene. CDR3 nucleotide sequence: TGTGCCAGCAGCTCGACAGGGGGCTACACCGGGGAGCTGTTTTTT. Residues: CASSSTGGYTGELFF.

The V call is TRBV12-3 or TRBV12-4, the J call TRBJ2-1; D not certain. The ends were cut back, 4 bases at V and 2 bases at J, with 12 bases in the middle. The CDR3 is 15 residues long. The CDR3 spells CASSSRSLPYNEQFF. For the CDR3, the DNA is TGTGCCAGCAGTTCCCGCAGTTTACCCTACAATGAGCAGTTCTTC.

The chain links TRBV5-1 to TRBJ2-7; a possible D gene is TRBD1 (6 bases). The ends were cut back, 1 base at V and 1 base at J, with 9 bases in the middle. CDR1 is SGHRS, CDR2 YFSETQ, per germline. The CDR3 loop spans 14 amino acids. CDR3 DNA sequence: TGCGCCAGCAGCTTGTGGGGGCAGTCCTACGAGCAGTACTTC. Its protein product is CASSLWGQSYEQYF.

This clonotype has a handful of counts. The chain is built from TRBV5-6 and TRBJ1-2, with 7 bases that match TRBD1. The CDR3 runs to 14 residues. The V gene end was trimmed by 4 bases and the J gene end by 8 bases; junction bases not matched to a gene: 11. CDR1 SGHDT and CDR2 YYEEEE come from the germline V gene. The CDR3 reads CASSEVTGLRGYTF. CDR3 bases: TGTGCCAGCAGCGAAGTGACAGGGCTGAGGGGCTACACCTTC. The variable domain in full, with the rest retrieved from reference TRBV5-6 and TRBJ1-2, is DAGVTQSPTHLIKTRGQQVTLRCSPKSGHDTVSWYQQALGQGPQFIFQYYEEEERQRGNFPDRFSGHQFPNYSSELNVNALLLGDSALYLCASSEVTGLRGYTFGSGTRLTVV.

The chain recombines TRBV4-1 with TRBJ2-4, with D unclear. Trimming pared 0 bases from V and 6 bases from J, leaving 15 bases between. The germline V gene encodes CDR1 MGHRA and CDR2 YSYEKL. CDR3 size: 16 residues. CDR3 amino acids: CASSQDTGPLGNIQYF. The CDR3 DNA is TGCGCCAGCAGCCAAGATACGGGTCCCTTAGGAAACATTCAGTACTTC.

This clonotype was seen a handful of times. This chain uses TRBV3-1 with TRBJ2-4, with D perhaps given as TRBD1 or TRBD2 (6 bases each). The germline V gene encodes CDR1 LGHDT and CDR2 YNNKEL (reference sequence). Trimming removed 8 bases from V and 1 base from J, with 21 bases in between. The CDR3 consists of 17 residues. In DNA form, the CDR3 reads TGTGCCAGCTCCTTGACAGGTGGAGGGATGGCCAAAAACATTCAGTACTTC. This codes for CASSLTGGGMAKNIQYF.

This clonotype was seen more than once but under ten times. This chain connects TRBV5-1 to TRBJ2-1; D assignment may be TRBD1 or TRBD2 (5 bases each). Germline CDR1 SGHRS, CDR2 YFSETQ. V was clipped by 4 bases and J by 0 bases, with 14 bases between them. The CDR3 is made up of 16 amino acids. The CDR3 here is CASSPFEGNSYNEQFF. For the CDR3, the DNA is TGCGCCAGCAGCCCCTTCGAGGGGAACTCCTACAATGAGCAGTTCTTC.